This record concerns one TCR beta chain sequence. Sequencing used immunoSEQ multiplex PCR; TCRdb keeps in-frame clones, though not all of them. The repertoire includes around 250,000 clones, around 83% of them detected once, and around 8.9% sits in the top ten. This sample was included in a study of blood T cell repertoires in COVID-19. Germline V CDR1 and CDR2: SNHLY, FYNNEI. This CDR3 is built from 13 residues. The V gene lost 4 bases and the J gene lost 0 bases, with 6 bases spanning the gap. Sequencing was done on a sample of peripheral blood. This receptor was identified in a middle-aged man with active or convalescent COVID-19. The rearrangement joins TRBV2 to TRBJ1-1; D is undetermined. The CDR3 DNA sequence: TGTGCCAGCAGTGGCGAAATGAACACTGAAGCTTTCTTT. It is translated as CASSGEMNTEAFF.